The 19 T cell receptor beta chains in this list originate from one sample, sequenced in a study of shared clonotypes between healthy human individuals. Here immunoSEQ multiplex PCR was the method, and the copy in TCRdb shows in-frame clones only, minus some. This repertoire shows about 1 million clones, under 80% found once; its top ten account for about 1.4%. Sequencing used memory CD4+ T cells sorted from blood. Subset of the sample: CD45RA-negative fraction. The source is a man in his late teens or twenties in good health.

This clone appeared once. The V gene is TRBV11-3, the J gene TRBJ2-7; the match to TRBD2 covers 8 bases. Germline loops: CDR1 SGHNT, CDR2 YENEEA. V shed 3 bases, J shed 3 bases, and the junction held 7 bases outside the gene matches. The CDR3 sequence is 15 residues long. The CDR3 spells CASSLDGLAGYEQYF. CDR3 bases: TGTGCCAGCAGCTTGGATGGACTAGCTGGCTACGAGCAGTACTTC.

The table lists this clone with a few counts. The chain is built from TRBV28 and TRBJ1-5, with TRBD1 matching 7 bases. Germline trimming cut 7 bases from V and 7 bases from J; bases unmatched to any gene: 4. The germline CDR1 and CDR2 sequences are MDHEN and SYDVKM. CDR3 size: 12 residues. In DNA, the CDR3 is TGTGCCAGCACCCCGGGACAGCAGCCCCAGCATTTT. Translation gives CASTPGQQPQHF. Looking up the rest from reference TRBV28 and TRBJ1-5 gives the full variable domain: DVKVTQSSRYLVKRTGEKVFLECVQDMDHENMFWYRQDPGLGLRLIYFSYDVKMKEKGDIPEGYSVSREKKERFSLILESASTNQTSMYLCASTPGQQPQHFGDGTRLSIL.

CDR3 nucleotide sequence: TGTGCCAGCAGCTTGGGGTGGGGTAATGAAAAACTGTTTTTT. Its protein product is CASSLGWGNEKLFF. The gene calls are TRBV5-6 and TRBJ1-4; D unresolved. Looked up from germline, CDR1 is SGHDT and CDR2 is YYEEEE. This CDR3 spans 14 amino acids. Deletions cut 0 bases from V and 4 bases from J, with 7 bases between.

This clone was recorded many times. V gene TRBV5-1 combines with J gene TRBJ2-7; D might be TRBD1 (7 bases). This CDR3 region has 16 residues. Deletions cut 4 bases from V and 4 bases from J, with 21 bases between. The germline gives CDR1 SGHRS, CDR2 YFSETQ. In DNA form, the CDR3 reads TGCGCCAGCAGCCCGGCCGGACAGGAAGGGAGGTACGAGCAGTACTTC. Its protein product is CASSPAGQEGRYEQYF.

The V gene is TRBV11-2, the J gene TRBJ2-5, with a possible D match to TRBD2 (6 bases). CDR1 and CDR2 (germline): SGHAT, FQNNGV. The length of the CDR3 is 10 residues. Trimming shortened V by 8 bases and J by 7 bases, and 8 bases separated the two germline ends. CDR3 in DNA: TGTGCCAGCCAGGGAGGGACCCAGTACTTC. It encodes CASQGGTQYF.

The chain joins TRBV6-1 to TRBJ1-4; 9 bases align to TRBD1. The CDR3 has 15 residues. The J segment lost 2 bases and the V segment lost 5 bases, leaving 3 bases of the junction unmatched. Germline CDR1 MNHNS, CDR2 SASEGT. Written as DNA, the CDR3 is TGTGCCAGCAGTCAACAGGGGGCGACTAATGAAAAACTGTTTTTT. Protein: CASSQQGATNEKLFF.

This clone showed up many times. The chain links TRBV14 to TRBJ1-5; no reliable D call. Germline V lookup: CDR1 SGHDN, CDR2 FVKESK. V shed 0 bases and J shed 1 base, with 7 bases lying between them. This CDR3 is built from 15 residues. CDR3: CASSQDGESNQPQHF. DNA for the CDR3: TGTGCCAGCAGCCAAGACGGGGAGAGCAATCAGCCCCAGCATTTT.

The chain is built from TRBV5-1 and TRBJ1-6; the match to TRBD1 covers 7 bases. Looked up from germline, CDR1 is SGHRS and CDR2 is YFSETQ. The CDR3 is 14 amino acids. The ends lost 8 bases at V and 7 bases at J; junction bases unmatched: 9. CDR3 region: CARVGTAHNSPLHF. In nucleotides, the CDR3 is TGCGCCAGGGTAGGGACAGCCCACAATTCACCCCTCCACTTT. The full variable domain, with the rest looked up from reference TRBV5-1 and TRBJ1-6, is KAGVTQTPRYLIKTRGQQVTLSCSPISGHRSVSWYQQTPGQGLQFLFEYFSETQRNKGNFPGRFSGRQFSNSRSEMNVSTLELGDSALYLCARVGTAHNSPLHFGNGTRLTVT.

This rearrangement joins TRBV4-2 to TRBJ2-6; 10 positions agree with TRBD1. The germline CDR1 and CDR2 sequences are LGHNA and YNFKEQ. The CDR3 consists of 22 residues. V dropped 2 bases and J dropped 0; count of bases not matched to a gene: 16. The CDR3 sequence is CASSQRQGARQGYGSGANVLTF. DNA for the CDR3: TGTGCCAGCAGCCAAAGACAGGGGGCAAGGCAGGGGTACGGCTCTGGGGCCAACGTCCTGACTTTC.

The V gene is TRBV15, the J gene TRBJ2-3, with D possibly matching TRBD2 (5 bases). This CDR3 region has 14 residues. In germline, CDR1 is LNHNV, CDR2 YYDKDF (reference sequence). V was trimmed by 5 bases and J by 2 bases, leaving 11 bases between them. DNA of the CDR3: TGTGCCACCAGCGAGGGCGGCAACACAGATACGCAGTATTTT. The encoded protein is CATSEGGNTDTQYF.

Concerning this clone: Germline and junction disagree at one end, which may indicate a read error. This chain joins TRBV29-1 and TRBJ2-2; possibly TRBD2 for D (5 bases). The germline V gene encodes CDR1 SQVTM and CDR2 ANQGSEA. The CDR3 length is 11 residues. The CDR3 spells CSVYEHRGAVF. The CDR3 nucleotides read TGCAGCGTCTACGAACACCGGGGAGCTGTTTTT.

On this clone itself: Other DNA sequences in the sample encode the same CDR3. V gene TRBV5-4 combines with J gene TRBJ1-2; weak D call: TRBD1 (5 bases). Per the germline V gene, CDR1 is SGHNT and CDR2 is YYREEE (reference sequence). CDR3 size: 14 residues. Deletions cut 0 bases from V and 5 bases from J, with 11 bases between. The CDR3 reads CASSLAGGRYGYTF. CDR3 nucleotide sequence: TGTGCCAGCAGCTTGGCCGGGGGAAGATATGGCTACACCTTC.

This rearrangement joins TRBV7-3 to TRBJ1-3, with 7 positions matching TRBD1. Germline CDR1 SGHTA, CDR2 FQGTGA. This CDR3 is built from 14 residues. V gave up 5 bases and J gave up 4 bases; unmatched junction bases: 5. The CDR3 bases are TGTGCCAGCAGCCTAGAGGACAGGGGAAACACCATATATTTT. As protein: CASSLEDRGNTIYF.

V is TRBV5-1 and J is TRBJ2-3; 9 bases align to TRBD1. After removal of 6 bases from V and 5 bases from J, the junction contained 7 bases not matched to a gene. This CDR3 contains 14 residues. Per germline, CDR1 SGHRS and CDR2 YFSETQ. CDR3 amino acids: CASNTGGLGDTQYF. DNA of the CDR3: TGCGCCAGCAACACAGGGGGCTTAGGAGATACGCAGTATTTT. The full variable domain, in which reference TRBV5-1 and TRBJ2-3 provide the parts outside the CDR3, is KAGVTQTPRYLIKTRGQQVTLSCSPISGHRSVSWYQQTPGQGLQFLFEYFSETQRNKGNFPGRFSGRQFSNSRSEMNVSTLELGDSALYLCASNTGGLGDTQYFGPGTRLTVL.

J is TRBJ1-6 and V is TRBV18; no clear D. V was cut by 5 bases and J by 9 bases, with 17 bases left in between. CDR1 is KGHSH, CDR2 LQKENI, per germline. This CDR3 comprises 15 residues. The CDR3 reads CASSESTPRGSPLHF. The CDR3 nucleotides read TGTGCCAGCTCAGAATCGACGCCCCGGGGTTCACCCCTCCACTTT. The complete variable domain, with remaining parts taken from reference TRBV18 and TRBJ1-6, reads NAGVMQNPRHLVRRRGQEARLRCSPMKGHSHVYWYRQLPEEGLKFMVYLQKENIIDESGMPKERFSAEFPKEGPSILRIQQVVRGDSAAYFCASSESTPRGSPLHFGNGTRLTVT.

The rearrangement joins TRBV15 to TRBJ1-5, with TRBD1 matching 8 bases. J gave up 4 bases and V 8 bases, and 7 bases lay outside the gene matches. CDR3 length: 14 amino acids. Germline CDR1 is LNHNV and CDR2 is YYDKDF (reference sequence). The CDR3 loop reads CATSRQGRNQPQHF. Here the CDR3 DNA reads TGTGCCACCTCTCGACAGGGGAGGAATCAGCCCCAGCATTTT. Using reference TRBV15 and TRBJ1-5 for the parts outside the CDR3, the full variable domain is DAMVIQNPRYQVTQFGKPVTLSCSQTLNHNVMYWYQQKSSQAPKLLFHYYDKDFNNEADTPDNFQSRRPNTSFCFLDIRSPGLGDTAMYLCATSRQGRNQPQHFGDGTRLSIL.

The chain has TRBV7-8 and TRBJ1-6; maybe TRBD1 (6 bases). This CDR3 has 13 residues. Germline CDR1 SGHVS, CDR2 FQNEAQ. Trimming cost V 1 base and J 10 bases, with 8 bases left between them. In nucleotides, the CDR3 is TGTGCCAGCAGCTTAGGGACAGACTCACCCCTCCACTTT. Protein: CASSLGTDSPLHF. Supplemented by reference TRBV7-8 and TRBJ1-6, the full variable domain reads GAGVSQSPRYKVAKRGQDVALRCDPISGHVSLFWYQQALGQGPEFLTYFQNEAQLDKSGLPSDRFFAERPEGSVSTLKIQRTQQEDSAVYLCASSLGTDSPLHFGNGTRLTVT.

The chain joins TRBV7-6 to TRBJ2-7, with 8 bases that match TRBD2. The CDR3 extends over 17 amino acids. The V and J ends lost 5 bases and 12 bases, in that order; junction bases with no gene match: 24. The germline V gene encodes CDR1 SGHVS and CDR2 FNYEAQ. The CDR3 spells CASSRSPPSGYDYERYF. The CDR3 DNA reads TGTGCCAGCAGCCGTTCTCCCCCTAGCGGGTACGACTACGAGAGGTACTTC.

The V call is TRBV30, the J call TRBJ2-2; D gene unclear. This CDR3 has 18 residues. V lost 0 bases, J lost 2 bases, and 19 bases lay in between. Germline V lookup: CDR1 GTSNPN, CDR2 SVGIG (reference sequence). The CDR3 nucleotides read TGTGCCTGGAGTGTCTTCCCTTCCGGGCCCGTAAACACCGGGGAGCTGTTTTTT. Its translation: CAWSVFPSGPVNTGELFF.